A selection of T cell receptor beta chains follows, all from one sample in a study of T cells in Graves' hyperthyroidism and ophthalmopathy. TCRdb re-called the multiplex PCR reads through MiXCR, storing one row per CDR3 protein. The sample has over 300,000 distinct CDR3 sequences, 14% seen once. The sequenced material came from blood. Receptors originate from an older woman with Graves' hyperthyroidism. Both conserved end residues are part of each CDR3. The D gene is left open where the match is weak. Some rows have no size entry. The others give once, few or many, or a class for an expanded clone.

d_gene: TRBD2; abundance: NA; v_gene: TRBV29-1; j_gene: TRBJ2-1; len: 14; CDR3aa: CSVETSGSLNEQFF; CDR3nt: TGCAGCGTTGAGACTAGCGGGAGTCTCAATGAGCAGTTCTTC
d_gene: TRBD2; abundance: NA; v_gene: TRBV4-1; j_gene: TRBJ2-3; len: 15; CDR3aa: CASSHLSGKVDTQYF; CDR3nt: TGCGCCAGCAGCCACCTTAGCGGGAAGGTAGATACGCAGTATTTT
d_gene: NA; abundance: NA; v_gene: TRBV20-1; j_gene: TRBJ1-1; len: 13; CDR3aa: CSARSRGISEAFF; CDR3nt: TGCAGTGCTCGCTCCAGGGGAATAAGTGAAGCTTTCTTT
d_gene: NA; abundance: many; v_gene: TRBV6-1; j_gene: TRBJ2-2; len: 15; CDR3aa: CASWATGTYTGELFF; CDR3nt: TGTGCCAGCTGGGCGACCGGGACATACACCGGGGAGCTGTTTTTT
d_gene: TRBD1; abundance: many; v_gene: TRBV2; j_gene: TRBJ1-4; len: 13; CDR3aa: CASSGQGAQKLFF; CDR3nt: TGTGCCAGCAGTGGACAGGGGGCGCAAAAACTGTTTTTT
d_gene: TRBD2; abundance: many; v_gene: TRBV7-9; j_gene: TRBJ2-3; len: 13; CDR3aa: CASASGSADTQYF; CDR3nt: TGTGCCAGCGCTAGCGGGAGTGCAGATACGCAGTATTTT
d_gene: TRBD2; abundance: many; v_gene: TRBV7-3; j_gene: TRBJ2-1; len: 15; CDR3aa: CASSRSGSSYNEQFF; CDR3nt: TGTGCCAGCAGCCGTAGCGGGAGCTCCTACAATGAGCAGTTCTTC
d_gene: TRBD2; abundance: many; v_gene: TRBV7-8; j_gene: TRBJ2-5; len: 18; CDR3aa: CASSYSGLAGGGQETQYF; CDR3nt: TGTGCCAGCAGCTACTCGGGACTAGCGGGGGGGGGGCAAGAGACCCAGTACTTC
d_gene: TRBD1; abundance: few; v_gene: TRBV6-1; j_gene: TRBJ2-1; len: 16; CDR3aa: CASSLTGTGTDNEQFF; CDR3nt: TGTGCCAGCAGTCTGACCGGGACAGGGACTGACAATGAGCAGTTCTTC
d_gene: NA; abundance: NA; v_gene: TRBV19; j_gene: TRBJ2-2; len: 14; CDR3aa: CASSRLGNTEELFF; CDR3nt: TGTGCCAGTAGCCGACTGGGGAACACCGAGGAGCTGTTTTTT
d_gene: TRBD1; abundance: NA; v_gene: TRBV12-3/TRBV12-4; j_gene: TRBJ1-5; len: 14; CDR3aa: CASSDDRTGTSQHF; CDR3nt: TGTGCCAGCAGTGACGACAGGACAGGGACGTCCCAGCATTTT
d_gene: TRBD1; abundance: many; v_gene: TRBV5-1; j_gene: TRBJ2-7; len: 14; CDR3aa: CASSPGTAQGEQYF; CDR3nt: TGCGCCAGCAGCCCGGGGACAGCCCAGGGCGAGCAGTACTTC
d_gene: NA; abundance: many; v_gene: TRBV7-9; j_gene: TRBJ2-5; len: 13; CDR3aa: CASSPNRVETQYF; CDR3nt: TGTGCCAGCAGCCCGAACAGGGTAGAGACCCAGTACTTC
d_gene: TRBD1; abundance: NA; v_gene: TRBV12-3/TRBV12-4; j_gene: TRBJ2-2; len: 13; CDR3aa: CASSTGGPGELFF; CDR3nt: TGTGCCAGCAGTACAGGGGGGCCCGGGGAGCTGTTTTTT
d_gene: TRBD1; abundance: many; v_gene: TRBV18; j_gene: TRBJ2-7; len: 13; CDR3aa: CASRRTGNYEQYF; CDR3nt: TGTGCCAGCCGACGGACAGGGAACTACGAGCAGTACTTC
d_gene: NA; abundance: many; v_gene: TRBV11-2; j_gene: TRBJ2-5; len: 14; CDR3aa: CASSLGLYQETQYF; CDR3nt: TGTGCCAGCAGCCTAGGGTTGTACCAAGAGACCCAGTACTTC
d_gene: NA; abundance: NA; v_gene: TRBV12-3/TRBV12-4; j_gene: TRBJ2-2; len: 13; CDR3aa: CASSIPEAGELFF; CDR3nt: TGTGCCAGCAGTATCCCTGAGGCCGGGGAGCTGTTTTTT
d_gene: NA; abundance: many; v_gene: TRBV27; j_gene: TRBJ2-3; len: 15; CDR3aa: CASSLSYRTADTQYF; CDR3nt: TGTGCCAGCAGTTTATCGTACAGAACCGCAGATACGCAGTATTTT
d_gene: NA; abundance: NA; v_gene: TRBV7-2; j_gene: TRBJ2-7; len: 15; CDR3aa: CASSLAASPNYEQYF; CDR3nt: TGTGCCAGCAGCTTAGCGGCTAGCCCCAACTACGAGCAGTACTTC
d_gene: TRBD2; abundance: few; v_gene: TRBV6-5; j_gene: TRBJ2-2; len: 18; CDR3aa: CASSYPPGRERSTGELFF; CDR3nt: TGTGCCAGCAGTTACCCCCCTGGGCGGGAGAGGAGCACCGGGGAGCTGTTTTTT
d_gene: NA; abundance: NA; v_gene: TRBV3-1; j_gene: TRBJ1-2; len: 16; CDR3aa: CASSAHSGLSPGGYTF; CDR3nt: TGTGCCAGCAGCGCACACTCCGGGCTCTCCCCCGGGGGCTACACCTTC